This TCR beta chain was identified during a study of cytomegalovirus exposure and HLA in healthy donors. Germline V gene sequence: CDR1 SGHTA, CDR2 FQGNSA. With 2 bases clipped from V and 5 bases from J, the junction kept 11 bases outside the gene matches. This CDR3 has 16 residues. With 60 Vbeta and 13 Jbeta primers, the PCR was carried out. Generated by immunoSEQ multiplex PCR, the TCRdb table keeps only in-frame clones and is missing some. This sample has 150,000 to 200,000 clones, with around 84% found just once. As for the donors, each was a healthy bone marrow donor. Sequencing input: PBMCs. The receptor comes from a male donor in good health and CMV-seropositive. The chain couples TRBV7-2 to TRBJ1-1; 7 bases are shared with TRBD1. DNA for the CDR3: TGTGCCAGCAGCTTAAATTCCGGGACAGCTGTTACTGAAGCTTTCTTT. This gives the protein CASSLNSGTAVTEAFF.